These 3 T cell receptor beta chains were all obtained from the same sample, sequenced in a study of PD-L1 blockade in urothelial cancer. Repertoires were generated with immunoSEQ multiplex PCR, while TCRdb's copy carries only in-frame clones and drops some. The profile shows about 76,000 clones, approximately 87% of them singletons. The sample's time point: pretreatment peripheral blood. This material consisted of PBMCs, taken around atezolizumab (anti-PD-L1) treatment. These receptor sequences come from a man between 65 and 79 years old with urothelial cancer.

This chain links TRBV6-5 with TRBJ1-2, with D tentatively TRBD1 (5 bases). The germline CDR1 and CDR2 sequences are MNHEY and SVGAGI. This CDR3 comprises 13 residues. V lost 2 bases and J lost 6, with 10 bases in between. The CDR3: CASSYPAGHGYTF. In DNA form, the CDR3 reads TGTGCCAGCAGTTACCCGGCAGGGCATGGCTACACCTTC.

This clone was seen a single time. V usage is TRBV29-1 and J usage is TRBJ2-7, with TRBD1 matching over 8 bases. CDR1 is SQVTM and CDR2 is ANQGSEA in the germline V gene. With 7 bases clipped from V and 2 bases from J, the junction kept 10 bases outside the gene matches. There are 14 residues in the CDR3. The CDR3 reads CSAQSRDRPYEQYF. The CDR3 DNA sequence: TGCAGCGCCCAATCCCGGGACAGGCCCTACGAGCAGTACTTC.

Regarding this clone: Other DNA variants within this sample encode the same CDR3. CDR3 amino acids: CASIQRDTDTQYF. The CDR3 coding sequence is TGTGCCAGCATCCAACGAGACACAGATACGCAGTATTTT. The rearrangement links TRBV7-9 to TRBJ2-3; D remains ambiguous. There are 13 residues in the CDR3. V was clipped by 7 bases and J by 2 bases, with 10 bases between them. CDR1 is SEHNR, CDR2 FQNEAQ, per germline (reference sequence).